The 20 T cell receptor beta chains below come from one sample, sequenced in a study of human T cells and chemical hapten exposure. Each CDR3 protein is one row after TCRdb ran MiXCR on the RACE reads. The profile shows about 71,000 distinct CDR3 sequences, roughly 9.2% of them singletons. Regarding time point: patch test 1, 2 weeks after DPC sensitization. The treatment denotes: therapeutic diphenylcyclopropenone sensitization with weekly scalp DPC. The sequences come from whole blood, collected in connection with sensitization to the hapten diphenylcyclopropenone (DPC). The receptors originated from a woman in her forties with alopecia areata. Some clones in this sample may be carry-over from other donors' samples.

This clonotype was picked up many times. This sequence joins TRBV20-1 and TRBJ2-2, with 8 positions matching TRBD2. Germline CDR1 and CDR2: DFQATT and SNEGSKA (reference sequence). V lost 4 bases, J lost 6 bases, and 4 bases stayed unmatched. The CDR3 loop spans 13 amino acids. CDR3 DNA sequence: TGCAGTGCTACCAGGACTAGCTCCGGGGAGCTGTTTTTT. Protein sequence: CSATRTSSGELFF.

Notes on this clonotype: Possible read error: a much larger clone is one base away. This rearrangement joins TRBV5-1 to TRBJ1-2; D remains ambiguous. This CDR3 contains 15 residues. Per the germline V gene, CDR1 is SGHRS and CDR2 is YFSETQ. CDR3 protein: CASRRTTAGYYGFTF. The CDR3 DNA sequence: TGCGCCAGCAGGCGCACCACTGCGGGGTACTATGGCTTCACCTTC.

This clonotype was observed many times. The chain is built from TRBV30 and TRBJ1-1; D is undetermined. Germline CDR1 is GTSNPN and CDR2 is SVGIG (reference sequence). The CDR3 has 12 amino acids. V was cut by 1 base and J by 1 base, with 4 bases left in between. The CDR3 DNA reads TGTGCCTGGAGTGCGGGGAACACTGAAGCTTTCTTT. It is translated as CAWSAGNTEAFF.

This clonotype was detected ten times or more. This rearrangement joins TRBV6-2 or TRBV6-3 to TRBJ2-3; D call uncertain. The CDR3 is made up of 12 amino acids. Trimming took 4 bases from V and 1 from J, leaving 3 bases between them. CDR1 and CDR2 from the germline V gene are MNHEY and SVGEGT. Written as DNA, the CDR3 is TGTGCCAGCAGTTTCCGCACAGATACGCAGTATTTT. Translated: CASSFRTDTQYF.

The table lists this clonotype with a few counts. The chain employs TRBV4-2 and TRBJ1-6; D call uncertain. The germline V gene has CDR1 LGHNA and CDR2 YNFKEQ. The CDR3 is 15 residues long. The ends were cut back, 1 base at V and 7 bases at J, with 11 bases in the middle. The CDR3 bases are TGTGCCAGCAGCCAAGCCCAGGAGCTCAATTCACCCCTCCACTTT. Its protein product is CASSQAQELNSPLHF.

In the case of this clonotype: Being one base from a much bigger clone, this may be a read error. The chain carries TRBV7-9 and TRBJ1-1, with D unresolved. V lost 10 bases to trimming and J lost 5 bases, with 17 bases between them. Germline loops: CDR1 SEHNR, CDR2 FQNEAQ (reference sequence). The CDR3 is 13 residues long. CDR3 amino acids: CANNTRGRTEAFF. The CDR3 DNA follows: TGTGCCAACAACACAAGAGGGAGGACTGAAGCTTTCTTT.

This clonotype was picked up many times. The gene calls are TRBV5-1 and TRBJ1-5; 8 nucleotides match TRBD1. The CDR3 consists of 13 residues. The V segment lost 0 bases and the J segment 7 bases; nucleotides outside the gene matches: 0. Germline assignment: CDR1 SGHRS and CDR2 YFSETQ. The DNA for the CDR3 is TGCGCCAGCAGCTTGGGGACAGGGCAGCCCCAGCATTTT. It codes for CASSLGTGQPQHF.

This clonotype was observed many times. V and J are TRBV10-3 and TRBJ2-4; D call uncertain. CDR1 and CDR2 from the germline V gene are ENHRY and SYGVKD. Between the trimmed V and J ends, which lost 7 bases and 5 bases, there was a span of 12 bases. There are 13 residues in the CDR3. In DNA form, the CDR3 reads TGTGCCATCATGCGGCAGGATGAAAACATTCAGTACTTC. Translated, it gives CAIMRQDENIQYF.

In its sample, this clonotype was seen a few times. This sequence joins TRBV5-1 and TRBJ2-2, with 7 bases matching TRBD2. This CDR3 has 16 amino acids. Germline V lookup: CDR1 SGHRS, CDR2 YFSETQ. After removal of 4 bases from V and 0 bases from J, the junction contained 6 bases not matched to a gene. In nucleotides, the CDR3 is TGCGCCAGCAGCCCCTCAGCGGGGACGAACACCGGGGAGCTGTTTTTT. This codes for CASSPSAGTNTGELFF.

This chain's CDR3 is CASSLVGISGEQYF. CDR3 in DNA: TGTGCCAGCAGCTTAGTGGGCATTTCCGGCGAGCAGTACTTC. J is TRBJ2-7 and V is TRBV7-2; unclear D gene. Trimming pared 1 base from V and 6 bases from J, leaving 13 bases between. The CDR3 has 14 residues. CDR1 SGHTA and CDR2 FQGNSA come from the germline V gene.

The V call is TRBV3-1, the J call TRBJ1-2; D is undetermined. Trimming pared 5 bases from V and 1 base from J, leaving 11 bases between. CDR1 and CDR2 from the germline V gene are LGHDT and YNNKEL (reference sequence). CDR3 size: 14 residues. This CDR3 is CASSVRTVNYGYTF. DNA of the CDR3: TGTGCCAGCAGCGTGCGGACGGTTAACTATGGCTACACCTTC.

This clonotype came up many times. The rearrangement uses TRBV7-9 and TRBJ1-1, with 8 bases that match TRBD1. V trimming: 6 bases; J trimming: 5 bases; junction bases outside the gene matches: 14. CDR3 length: 16 amino acids. CDR1 and CDR2 (germline): SEHNR, FQNEAQ (reference sequence). DNA of the CDR3: TGTGCCAGCAGACCTAAGGACCCCGACAGGGGTACTGAAGCTTTCTTT. Translating gives CASRPKDPDRGTEAFF.

This clonotype showed up many times. This chain's CDR3 is CASGDPDRGTGGELFF. Here the CDR3 DNA reads TGTGCCAGCGGAGACCCGGACCGTGGAACAGGCGGGGAGCTGTTTTTT. This sequence joins TRBV4-2 and TRBJ2-2; D is perhaps TRBD1 (5 bases). The length of the CDR3 is 16 residues. Trimming took 8 bases from V and 7 from J, leaving 23 bases between them. CDR1 is LGHNA and CDR2 is YNFKEQ in the germline V gene.

The gene calls are TRBV7-7 and TRBJ1-5, with D possibly TRBD1 on 6 matching bases. This CDR3 spans 20 amino acids. Germline loops: CDR1 SSHAT, CDR2 FNYEAQ (reference sequence). The V end was cut by 5 bases, the J end by 0 bases, with 26 bases between. DNA for the CDR3: TGTGCCAGCAGCCCACAGTTGAGAGGGGGGCCCCGCTATAGCAATCAGCCCCAGCATTTT. Translated: CASSPQLRGGPRYSNQPQHF.

This clonotype was seen at least ten times. The chain uses TRBV3-1 and TRBJ2-3; D possibly corresponds to TRBD1 (5 bases). V lost 5 bases, J lost 6 bases, and 9 bases lay in between. The V gene's germline CDR1 is LGHDT and CDR2 YNNKEL (reference sequence). There are 12 residues in the CDR3. The CDR3 reads CASSWNRDTQYF. The CDR3 bases are TGTGCCAGCAGCTGGAACAGGGATACGCAGTATTTT.

This chain links TRBV11-3 with TRBJ2-1; 10 nucleotides align to TRBD2. The CDR3 spans 15 residues. The V segment lost 5 bases and the J segment 5 bases; nucleotides outside the gene matches: 6. CDR1 is SGHNT and CDR2 is YENEEA in the germline V gene. CDR3 DNA: TGTGCCAGCAGCGTTAGCGGGGGGCCTCACAATGAGCAGTTCTTC. This codes for CASSVSGGPHNEQFF.

The chain carries TRBV6-2 or TRBV6-3 and TRBJ2-1; D possibly uses TRBD1 or TRBD2 (6 bases each). V was clipped by 8 bases and J by 8 bases, with 19 bases between them. Per germline, CDR1 MNHEY and CDR2 SVGEGT. The CDR3 sequence is 14 residues long. The CDR3 DNA reads as TGTGCCAGCGCGGTAGGGGGGACCTCGGATGAGCAGTTCTTC. This codes for CASAVGGTSDEQFF.

This clonotype was recorded a few times. The V and J genes are TRBV7-9 and TRBJ2-3, with 10 bases that match TRBD1. V lost 5 bases and J lost 2; bases outside the gene matches: 10. The CDR3 is 17 residues long. The germline V gene encodes CDR1 SEHNR and CDR2 FQNEAQ (reference sequence). DNA of the CDR3: TGTGCCAGCAGCCCAATGACAGGGGGCATCCTCACAGATACGCAGTATTTT. This encodes CASSPMTGGILTDTQYF.

This clonotype was counted ten times or more. The chain links TRBV25-1 to TRBJ1-1; D unclear. Germline CDR1 and CDR2: MGHDK and SYGVNS. Trimming removed 2 bases from V and 6 bases from J, with 19 bases in between. CDR3 size: 16 residues. CDR3 sequence: CASSELPPTDGAEAFF. The DNA of the CDR3 is TGTGCCAGCAGTGAACTTCCGCCGACCGACGGCGCTGAAGCTTTCTTT.

This clonotype was counted at least ten times. The chain links TRBV29-1 to TRBJ2-7, with D maybe TRBD2 (6 bases). V dropped 7 bases and J dropped 0 bases, with 16 bases sitting between them. Germline V gene lookup returns CDR1 SQVTM and CDR2 ANQGSEA. The CDR3 is made up of 14 amino acids. The CDR3 loop reads CSALRDWSSYEQYF. As DNA, the CDR3 is TGCAGCGCCCTGCGGGACTGGAGCTCCTACGAGCAGTACTTC.